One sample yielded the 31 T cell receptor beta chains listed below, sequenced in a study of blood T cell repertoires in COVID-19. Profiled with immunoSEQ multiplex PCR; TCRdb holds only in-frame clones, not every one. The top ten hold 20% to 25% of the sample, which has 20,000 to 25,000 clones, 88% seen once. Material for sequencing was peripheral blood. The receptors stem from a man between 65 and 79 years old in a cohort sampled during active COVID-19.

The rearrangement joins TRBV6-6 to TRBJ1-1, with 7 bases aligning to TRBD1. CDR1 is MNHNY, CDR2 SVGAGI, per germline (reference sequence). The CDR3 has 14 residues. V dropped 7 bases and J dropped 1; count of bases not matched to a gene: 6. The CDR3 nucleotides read TGTGCCAGCACCTTAGGGACAGCGAACACTGAAGCTTTCTTT. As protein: CASTLGTANTEAFF.

The CDR3 loop is CASSVDRGIPDTQYF. The CDR3 coding sequence is TGTGCCAGCAGTGTAGACAGGGGGATCCCAGATACGCAGTATTTT. V gene TRBV2 combines with J gene TRBJ2-3; 9 nucleotides agree with TRBD1. The CDR3 is made up of 15 amino acids. Per the germline V gene, CDR1 is SNHLY and CDR2 is FYNNEI. V dropped 4 bases and J dropped 4; count of bases not matched to a gene: 6.

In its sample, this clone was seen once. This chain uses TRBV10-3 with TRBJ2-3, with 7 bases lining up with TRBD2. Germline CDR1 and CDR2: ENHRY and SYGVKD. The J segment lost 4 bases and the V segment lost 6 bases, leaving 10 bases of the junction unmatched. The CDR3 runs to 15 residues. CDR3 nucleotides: TGTGCCATCAGGGGGCTAGCGGCTCTCCCAGATACGCAGTATTTT. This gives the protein CAIRGLAALPDTQYF.

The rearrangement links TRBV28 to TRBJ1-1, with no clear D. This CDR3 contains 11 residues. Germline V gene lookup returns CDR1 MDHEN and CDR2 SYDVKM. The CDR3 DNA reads TGTGCTCCCCTAATGAACACTGAAGCTTTCTTT. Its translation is CAPLMNTEAFF.

The CDR3 bases are TGTGCCAACTCCGGGACAGGGGGTGCAGATACGCAGTATTTT. It yields the protein CANSGTGGADTQYF. The rearrangement links TRBV2 to TRBJ2-3, with 11 nucleotides matching TRBD1. Trimming took 10 bases from V and 4 from J; bases not matched to a gene: 7. The germline gives CDR1 SNHLY, CDR2 FYNNEI. CDR3 length: 14 residues.

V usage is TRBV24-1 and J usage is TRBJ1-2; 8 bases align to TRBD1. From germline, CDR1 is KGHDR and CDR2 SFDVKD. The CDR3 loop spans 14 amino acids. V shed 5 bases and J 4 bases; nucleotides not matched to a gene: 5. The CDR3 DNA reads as TGTGCCACCAGTGCCAGACAGGGGAGCTATGGCTACACCTTC. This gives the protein CATSARQGSYGYTF.

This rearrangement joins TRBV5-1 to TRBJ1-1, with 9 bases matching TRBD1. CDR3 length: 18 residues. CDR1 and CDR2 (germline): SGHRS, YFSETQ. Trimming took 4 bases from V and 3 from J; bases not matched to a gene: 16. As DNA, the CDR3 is TGCGCCAGCAGCCGAGTGGCCCTAAACAGGGGGCAGGACACTGAAGCTTTCTTT. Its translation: CASSRVALNRGQDTEAFF.

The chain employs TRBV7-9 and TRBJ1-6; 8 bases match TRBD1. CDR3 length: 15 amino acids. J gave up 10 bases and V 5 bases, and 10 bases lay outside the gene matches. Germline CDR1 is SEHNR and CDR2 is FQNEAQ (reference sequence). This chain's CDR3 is CASSTLTGGGSPLHF. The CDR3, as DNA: TGTGCCAGCAGCACCCTTACAGGGGGTGGGTCACCCCTCCACTTT. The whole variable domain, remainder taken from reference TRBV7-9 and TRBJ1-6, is DTGVSQNPRHKITKRGQNVTFRCDPISEHNRLYWYRQTLGQGPEFLTYFQNEAQLEKSRLLSDRFSAERPKGSFSTLEIQRTEQGDSAMYLCASSTLTGGGSPLHFGNGTRLTVT.

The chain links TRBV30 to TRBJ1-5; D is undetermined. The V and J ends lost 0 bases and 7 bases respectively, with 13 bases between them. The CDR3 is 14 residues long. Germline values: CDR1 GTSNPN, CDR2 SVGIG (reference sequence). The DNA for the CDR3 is TGTGCCTGGAGTGTACACATCCCCGGGCAGCCCCAGCATTTT. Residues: CAWSVHIPGQPQHF.

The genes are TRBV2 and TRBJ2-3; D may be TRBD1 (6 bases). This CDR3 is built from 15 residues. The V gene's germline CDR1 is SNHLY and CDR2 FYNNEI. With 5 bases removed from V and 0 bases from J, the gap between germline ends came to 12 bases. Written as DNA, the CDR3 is TGTGCCAGCAGTTGGACAGAACCTAGCACAGATACGCAGTATTTT. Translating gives CASSWTEPSTDTQYF.

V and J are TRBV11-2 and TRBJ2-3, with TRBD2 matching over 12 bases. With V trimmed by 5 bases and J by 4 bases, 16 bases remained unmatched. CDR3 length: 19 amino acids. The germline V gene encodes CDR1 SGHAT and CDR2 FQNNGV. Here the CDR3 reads CASSHPGGLAGTGADTQYF. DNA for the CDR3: TGTGCCAGCAGCCATCCGGGGGGACTAGCGGGTACCGGCGCAGATACGCAGTATTTT.

In nucleotides, the CDR3 is TGTGCCAGCAGCTTAGGCCTTGGACTAGCGGGCCCTTCCTCGGACGAGCAGTACTTC. Protein product: CASSLGLGLAGPSSDEQYF. The chain recombines TRBV7-9 with TRBJ2-7; 11 bases agree with TRBD2. The germline gives CDR1 SEHNR, CDR2 FQNEAQ (reference sequence). The CDR3 covers 19 residues. Losses at the gene ends were 1 base for V and 5 bases for J; bases not matched to a gene: 16.

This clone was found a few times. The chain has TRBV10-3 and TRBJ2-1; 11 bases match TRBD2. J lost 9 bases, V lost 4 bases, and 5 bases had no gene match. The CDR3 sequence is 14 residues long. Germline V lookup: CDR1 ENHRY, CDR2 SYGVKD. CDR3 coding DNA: TGTGCCATCAGTGGCGCTGGGACTAGCGGTGAGCAGTTCTTC. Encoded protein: CAISGAGTSGEQFF.

This CDR3 reads CASSPKGSIYEQYF. CDR3 DNA: TGTGCCAGCTCACCAAAGGGGTCAATCTACGAGCAGTACTTC. The rearrangement joins TRBV18 to TRBJ2-7, with D perhaps matching TRBD1 (5 bases). There are 14 residues in the CDR3. With 2 bases removed from V and 3 bases from J, the gap between germline ends came to 11 bases. Germline V gene data show CDR1 as KGHSH and CDR2 as LQKENI. The whole variable domain, remainder taken from reference TRBV18 and TRBJ2-7, is NAGVMQNPRHLVRRRGQEARLRCSPMKGHSHVYWYRQLPEEGLKFMVYLQKENIIDESGMPKERFSAEFPKEGPSILRIQQVVRGDSAAYFCASSPKGSIYEQYFGPGTRLTVT.

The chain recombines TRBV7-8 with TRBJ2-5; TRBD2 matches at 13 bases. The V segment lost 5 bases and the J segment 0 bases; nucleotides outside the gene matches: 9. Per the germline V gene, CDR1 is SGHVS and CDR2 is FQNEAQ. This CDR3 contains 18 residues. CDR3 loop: CASSHGTSGNSYQETQYF. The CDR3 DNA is TGTGCCAGCAGCCATGGGACTAGCGGGAACTCCTACCAAGAGACCCAGTACTTC.

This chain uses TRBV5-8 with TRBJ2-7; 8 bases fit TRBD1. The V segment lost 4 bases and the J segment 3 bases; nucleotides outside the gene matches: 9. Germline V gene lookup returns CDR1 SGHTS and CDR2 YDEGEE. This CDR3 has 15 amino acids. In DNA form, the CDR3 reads TGTGCCAGCAGCGAACCGGGACAGGCTATCTACGAGCAGTACTTC. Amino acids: CASSEPGQAIYEQYF.

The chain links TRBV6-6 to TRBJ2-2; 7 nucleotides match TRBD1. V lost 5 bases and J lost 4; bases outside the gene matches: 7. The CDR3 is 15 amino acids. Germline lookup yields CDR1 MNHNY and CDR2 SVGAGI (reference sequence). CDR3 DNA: TGTGCCAGCAGTAAAACAGGGGCTAGCACCGGGGAGCTGTTTTTT. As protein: CASSKTGASTGELFF.

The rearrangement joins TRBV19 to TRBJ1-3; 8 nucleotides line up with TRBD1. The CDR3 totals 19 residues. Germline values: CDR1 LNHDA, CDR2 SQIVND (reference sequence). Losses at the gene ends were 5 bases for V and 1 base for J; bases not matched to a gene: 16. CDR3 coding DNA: TGTGCCAGTAGTCGCCCGACGGGACAGGTGTCAATTTCTGGAAACACCATATATTTT. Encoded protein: CASSRPTGQVSISGNTIYF.

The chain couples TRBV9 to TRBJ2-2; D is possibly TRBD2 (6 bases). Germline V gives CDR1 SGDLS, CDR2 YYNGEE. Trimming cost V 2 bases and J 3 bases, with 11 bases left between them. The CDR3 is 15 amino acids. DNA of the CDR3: TGTGCCAGCAGCGTCTTAGGAGGGCACACCGGGGAGCTGTTTTTT. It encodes CASSVLGGHTGELFF.

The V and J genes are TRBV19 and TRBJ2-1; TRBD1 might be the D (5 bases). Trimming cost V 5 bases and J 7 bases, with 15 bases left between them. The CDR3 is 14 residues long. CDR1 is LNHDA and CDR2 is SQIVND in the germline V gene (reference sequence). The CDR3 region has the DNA TGTGCCAGTAGTCCACGGACAAACGGAAATGAGCAGTTCTTC. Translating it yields CASSPRTNGNEQFF.

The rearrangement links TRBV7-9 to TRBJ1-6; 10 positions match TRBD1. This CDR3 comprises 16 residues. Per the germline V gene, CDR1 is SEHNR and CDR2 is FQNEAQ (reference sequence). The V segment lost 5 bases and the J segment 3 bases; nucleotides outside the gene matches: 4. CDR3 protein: CASSLGQGFYNSPLHF. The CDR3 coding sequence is TGTGCCAGCAGCCTGGGACAGGGGTTCTATAATTCACCCCTCCACTTT. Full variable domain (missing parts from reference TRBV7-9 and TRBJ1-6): DTGVSQNPRHKITKRGQNVTFRCDPISEHNRLYWYRQTLGQGPEFLTYFQNEAQLEKSRLLSDRFSAERPKGSFSTLEIQRTEQGDSAMYLCASSLGQGFYNSPLHFGNGTRLTVT.

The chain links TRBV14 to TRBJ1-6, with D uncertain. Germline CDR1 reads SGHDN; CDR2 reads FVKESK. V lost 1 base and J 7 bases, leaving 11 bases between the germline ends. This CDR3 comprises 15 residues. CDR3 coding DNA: TGTGCCAGCAGCCAAGGAGTCACCACGAATTCACCCCTCCACTTT. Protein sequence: CASSQGVTTNSPLHF.

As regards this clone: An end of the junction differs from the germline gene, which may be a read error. This CDR3 reads CAASPPEVTDTQYF. In DNA form, the CDR3 reads TGTGCCGCCAGTCCCCCCGAGGTCACAGATACGCAGTATTTT. This chain links TRBV24-1 with TRBJ2-3, with D hard to call. Germline CDR1 KGHDR, CDR2 SFDVKD. The CDR3 is made up of 14 amino acids.

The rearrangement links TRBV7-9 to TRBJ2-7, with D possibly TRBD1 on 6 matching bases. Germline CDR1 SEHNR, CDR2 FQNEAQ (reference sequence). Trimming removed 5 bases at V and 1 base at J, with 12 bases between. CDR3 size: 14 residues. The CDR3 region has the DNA TGTGCCAGCAGCCCATTTGGACAGTCCTACGAGCAGTACTTC. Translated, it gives CASSPFGQSYEQYF.

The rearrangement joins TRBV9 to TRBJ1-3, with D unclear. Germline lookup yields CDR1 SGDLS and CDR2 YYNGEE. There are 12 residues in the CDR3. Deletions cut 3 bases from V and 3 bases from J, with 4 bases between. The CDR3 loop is CASSASGNTIYF. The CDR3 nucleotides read TGTGCCAGCAGCGCCAGTGGAAACACCATATATTTT.

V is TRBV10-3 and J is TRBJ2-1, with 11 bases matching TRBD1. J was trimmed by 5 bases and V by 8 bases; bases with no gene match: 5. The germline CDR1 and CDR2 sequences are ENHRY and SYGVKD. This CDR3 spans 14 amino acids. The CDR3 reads CAIGRDRGNNEQFF. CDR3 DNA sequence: TGTGCCATCGGACGGGACAGGGGGAACAATGAGCAGTTCTTC.

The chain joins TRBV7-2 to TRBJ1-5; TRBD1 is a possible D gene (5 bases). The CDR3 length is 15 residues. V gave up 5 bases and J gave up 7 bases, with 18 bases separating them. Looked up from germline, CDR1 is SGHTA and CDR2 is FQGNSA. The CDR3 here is CASSPEIGRGQPQHF. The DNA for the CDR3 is TGTGCCAGCAGCCCAGAGATTGGTCGGGGGCAGCCCCAGCATTTT. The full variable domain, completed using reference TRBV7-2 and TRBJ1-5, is GAGVSQSPSNKVTEKGKDVELRCDPISGHTALYWYRQSLGQGLEFLIYFQGNSAPDKSGLPSDRFSAERTGGSVSTLTIQRTQQEDSAVYLCASSPEIGRGQPQHFGDGTRLSIL.

This chain's CDR3 is CASSQLTGSNEQFF. The CDR3 region has the DNA TGTGCCAGCAGCCAATTGACAGGGTCCAATGAGCAGTTCTTC. The genes are TRBV9 and TRBJ2-1; 7 positions agree with TRBD1. The CDR3 is made up of 14 amino acids. Germline V gene data show CDR1 as SGDLS and CDR2 as YYNGEE. Losses at the gene ends were 4 bases for V and 6 bases for J; bases not matched to a gene: 7.

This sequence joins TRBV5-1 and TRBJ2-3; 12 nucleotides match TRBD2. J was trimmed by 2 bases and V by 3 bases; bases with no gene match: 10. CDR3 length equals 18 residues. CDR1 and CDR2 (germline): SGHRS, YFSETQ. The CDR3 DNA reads TGCGCCAGCAGCTCCTATGGGCTAGCGGGGGGGGCCACAGATACGCAGTATTTT. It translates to CASSSYGLAGGATDTQYF.

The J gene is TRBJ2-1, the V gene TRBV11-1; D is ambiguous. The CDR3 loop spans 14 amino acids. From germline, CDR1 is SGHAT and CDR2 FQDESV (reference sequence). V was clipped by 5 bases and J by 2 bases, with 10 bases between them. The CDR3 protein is CASSPVTAYNEQFF. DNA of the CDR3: TGTGCCAGCAGCCCCGTAACGGCCTACAATGAGCAGTTCTTC.

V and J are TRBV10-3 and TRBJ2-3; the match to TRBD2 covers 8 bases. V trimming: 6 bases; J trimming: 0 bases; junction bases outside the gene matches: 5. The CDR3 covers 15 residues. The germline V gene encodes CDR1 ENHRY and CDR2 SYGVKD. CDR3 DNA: TGTGCCATCAGACGAAGCGGGAGAAGCACAGATACGCAGTATTTT. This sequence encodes CAIRRSGRSTDTQYF.